This T cell receptor (beta chain) comes out of a study of Graves' ophthalmopathy and Graves' hyperthyroidism listed by TCRdb under 2018. For the study in its entirety: Peripheral blood was collected at initial diagnosis, prior to any treatment. The study used TCR beta repertoire signatures to distinguish Graves' ophthalmopathy from Graves' hyperthyroidism and to predict progression to ophthalmopathy. In total, some 140 blood samples were TCR-sequenced: approximately 40 ophthalmopathy, over 70 hyperthyroidism and some 17 hyperthyroidism-to-ophthalmopathy patients. To explore V-J signatures distinguishing ophthalmopathy from hyperthyroidism, a discovery set of roughly 100 patients (roughly 45 ophthalmopathy, 57 stable hyperthyroidism) was enrolled. An independent validation cohort was composed of fewer than 20 hyperthyroidism patients and around 16 patients who later progressed from hyperthyroidism to ophthalmopathy. In over five hyperthyroidism patients, the T-cell repertoires found in thyroid tissue were compared with those found in blood. Following sample collection, hyperthyroidism patients were given methimazole at a starting dose of 30 mg daily, and ophthalmopathy patients were given high-dose intravenous methylprednisolone.

Patients with ophthalmopathy had moderately to severely active disease, with a Clinical Activity Score of 3 or more, a NOSPECS grade of 4 or more, and a disease duration of less than 3 months. Patients were excluded if they had other autoimmune diseases, uncontrolled infections, pregnancy or lactation. Clinical symptoms, serum thyroxine, TRAb, thyroid ultrasound and orbital computed tomography were used for diagnosis. PBMCs were isolated from more than 9 ml of fresh peripheral blood by Ficoll-Paque density gradient centrifugation. Total RNA was extracted with Trizol reagent and quality-checked on an Agilent 2100 Bioanalyzer. For repertoire sequencing, TCR beta CDR3 regions were amplified from RNA transcripts. The first round of RT-PCR was done with HTBI primers and the Qiagen OneStep RT-PCR kit, and was followed by a second round of multiplex PCR, then size selection and purification. Sequencing of the libraries was carried out on an Illumina HiSeq2000 in paired-end mode with 100 bp reads. The paper's processing steps were these. SOAPnuke was used for read processing, and reads with adapters, uncalled bases, a mean Phred below 15, or no exact constant-primer or identifier match were discarded. COPE v1.2.5 was used to merge the high-quality paired reads. Clonotypes were defined as unique nucleotide sequences and were aligned to IMGT TRB V, D and J references using MiTCR v1.1. Only V-J combinations with frequency above 0.0001 were analysed, covering around 99% of repertoires. For each V-J combination, a TCR clonal expansion and chaos score was defined as the ratio of F50 clonal expansion to chaos observed in the TCRdist matrix. Features were reduced by Welch's t-statistics and random forest to around 14 V-J combinations, which fed a naive Bayes classifier. Thyroid-blood repertoire similarity was quantified with the Morisita-Horn index. TCRdb itself trimmed the public reads at Q25 with fastp, ran MiXCR and retained productive beta chains. Rows with one shared CDR3 protein collapse into an entry with the most common genes and DNA. Here the V and J calls rest on TCRdb's processing, not on the authors' analysis. The sample yields hundreds of thousands of distinct CDR3 sequences; roughly two fifths were counted once. The top ten clones comprise 2.5% to 3.5% of the sample.

General conclusions and limits of the study: Sample size was not statistically predetermined, and group allocation was not concealed from the investigators. Most expanded thyroid clonotypes with a frequency above 0.001 also appeared in blood, which suggests that blood repertoires may reflect the immune response in the thyroid. In validation, the model predicted ophthalmopathy progression with over 60% sensitivity and around 72% specificity; fewer than 15 predicted patients were CT-confirmed with GO in a median of 6.5 months. In cross-validation, the 13-signature model distinguished ophthalmopathy from stable hyperthyroidism with approximately 90% sensitivity and around 81% specificity, while in the test set the corresponding values were 80% and 75%.

Remarks on this clonotype: The antigen this receptor binds is unknown. No base quality values were provided; no much bigger clone lies one nucleotide off.

This sequence was found in an adult man with Graves' ophthalmopathy. Sequencing input: peripheral blood.

The sequence in DNA is TGTGCCTGGAGTCACCCAGGGGGGCTTAGGTACACCTTC. This encodes CAWSHPGGLRYTF. The rearrangement joined TRBV30 to TRBJ1-2; 7 bases in between match TRBD1. The germline V end is reduced by 2 bases and the J end by 11 bases; junction bases left unmatched: 11. CDR3 length: 13 amino acids, cysteine to phenylalanine. Solely the CDR3 DNA is kept, with 39 bases framed from the first base. According to the germline V gene (reference sequence), CDR1 reads GTSNPN and CDR2 reads SVGIG.